This passage covers 18 T cell receptor beta chains from one sample sequenced in a study of PD-1 blockade in classical Hodgkin lymphoma. Relapse was seen in all patients after autologous stem cell transplantation, and brentuximab vedotin exposure was variable. Sequencing was performed with immunoSEQ multiplex PCR; in TCRdb, only in-frame clones are kept and a portion is missing. The table has 70,000 to 85,000 clones, approximately 94% seen once; the top ten hold about 7.6%. The sequencing used peripheral blood mononuclear cells (PBMCs), collected at baseline. The receptors were sampled from a human donor with classical Hodgkin lymphoma.

V is TRBV7-2 and J is TRBJ1-2, with D perhaps matching TRBD1 (5 bases). Looked up from germline, CDR1 is SGHTA and CDR2 is FQGNSA. Trimming stripped 7 bases from V and 3 bases from J, with 9 bases between. This CDR3 has 12 residues. The CDR3 bases are TGTGCCAGCATCGGAGGGGACTATGGCTACACCTTC. Encoded protein: CASIGGDYGYTF.

This chain uses TRBV7-3 with TRBJ2-1, with 7 bases identical to TRBD2. V shed 5 bases, J shed 5 bases, and the junction held 9 bases outside the gene matches. Germline CDR1 reads SGHTA; CDR2 reads FQGTGA. The CDR3 covers 15 residues. As DNA, the CDR3 is TGTGCCAGCAGCCGTACGGGAGGTGAGAACAATGAGCAGTTCTTC. Protein sequence: CASSRTGGENNEQFF.

The CDR3 loop reads CASSPISRPQTEAFF. The CDR3 DNA is TGTGCCAGCAGTCCAATAAGTAGGCCCCAGACTGAAGCTTTCTTT. The V call is TRBV27, the J call TRBJ1-1, with D uncertain. The CDR3 is made up of 15 amino acids. V was shortened by 5 bases and J by 5 bases, with 18 bases between the two germline ends. Germline CDR1 MNHEY, CDR2 SMNVEV (reference sequence).

The chain uses TRBV4-2 and TRBJ2-3, with 7 bases that match TRBD2. Germline loops: CDR1 LGHNA, CDR2 YNFKEQ. The V and J ends lost 4 bases and 1 base, in that order; junction bases with no gene match: 5. The CDR3 runs to 15 residues. The DNA of the CDR3 is TGTGCCAGCAGCCCGGGCCGGGGGGGCACAGATACGCAGTATTTT. Amino acid sequence: CASSPGRGGTDTQYF.

The rearrangement joins TRBV19 to TRBJ1-3; D might be TRBD1 (6 bases). V was clipped by 1 base and J by 4 bases, with 20 bases between them. Germline V gene data show CDR1 as LNHDA and CDR2 as SQIVND (reference sequence). This CDR3 is built from 18 residues. The CDR3 spells CASSIARHLGGQGNTIYF. The CDR3 DNA reads TGTGCCAGTAGTATAGCCCGACATTTGGGGGGCCAGGGAAACACCATATATTTT.

The chain's CDR3 is CAYGQYQETQYF. Written as DNA, the CDR3 is TGTGCCTACGGACAGTACCAAGAGACCCAGTACTTC. The chain carries TRBV10-3 and TRBJ2-5; possible D gene TRBD1, 6 bases. This CDR3 region has 12 residues. V lost 11 bases, J lost 0 bases, and 10 bases lay in between. From germline, CDR1 is ENHRY and CDR2 SYGVKD.

The V and J genes are TRBV7-9 and TRBJ1-4; 8 bases are shared with TRBD1. Unmatched junction bases numbered 9, after V lost 4 bases and J lost 8 bases. This CDR3 comprises 15 residues. Germline CDR1 and CDR2: SEHNR and FQNEAQ (reference sequence). The CDR3 DNA is TGTGCCAGCAGCTCCCCGACAGGGGAAGGAGAAAAACTGTTTTTT. Residues: CASSSPTGEGEKLFF.

The CDR3 DNA is TGTGCCAGCAGCGTTCGCAACCTAACTTCTCCCTATGGCTACACCTTC. This codes for CASSVRNLTSPYGYTF. The chain has TRBV9 and TRBJ1-2, with unresolved D. Germline-derived CDR1 and CDR2 are SGDLS and YYNGEE. This CDR3 comprises 16 residues. V lost 2 bases and J lost 4, with 18 bases in between.

This sequence joins TRBV7-7 and TRBJ2-3, with TRBD2 matching over 7 bases. The V and J ends lost 5 bases and 3 bases, in that order; junction bases with no gene match: 11. The CDR3 length is 16 residues. Germline V lookup: CDR1 SSHAT, CDR2 FNYEAQ (reference sequence). Here the CDR3 DNA reads TGTGCCAGCAGCCCCTTCCGGGAGGAGGGAACAGATACGCAGTATTTT. Its protein is CASSPFREEGTDTQYF.

This clone was counted once. The rearrangement joins TRBV21-1 to TRBJ2-4; the table's D call TRBD1 went unverified against the DNA. TRBV21-1 has pseudogene status. The CDR3 totals 15 residues. CDR3 region: CASSISWGPQDIQYF. CDR3 nucleotides: TGTGCCAGCAGCATCTCTTGGGGGCCTCAAGACATTCAGTACTTC.

This chain joins TRBV25-1 and TRBJ2-5; 10 bases are shared with TRBD1. V gave up 6 bases and J gave up 0 bases; unmatched junction bases: 4. This CDR3 spans 15 amino acids. Germline V CDR1 and CDR2: MGHDK, SYGVNS. CDR3 sequence (DNA): TGTGCCAGCAGCGAGGGACAGGGGTACCAAGAGACCCAGTACTTC. Encoded protein: CASSEGQGYQETQYF.

The chain has TRBV9 and TRBJ2-5; tentative D call: TRBD2 (6 bases). V lost 3 bases and J lost 7, with 10 bases in between. Germline V gives CDR1 SGDLS, CDR2 YYNGEE. This CDR3 is built from 12 residues. In DNA form, the CDR3 reads TGTGCCAGCAGCGAGACTAGAGGGACCCAGTACTTC. This sequence encodes CASSETRGTQYF. Full variable domain (rest looked up from reference TRBV9 and TRBJ2-5): DSGVTQTPKHLITATGQRVTLRCSPRSGDLSVYWYQQSLDQGLQFLIQYYNGEERAKGNILERFSAQQFPDLHSELNLSSLELGDSALYFCASSETRGTQYFGPGTRLLVL.

The V gene is TRBV4-1, the J gene TRBJ1-4, with TRBD1 as a possible D gene (5 bases). Deletions cut 4 bases from V and 1 base from J, with 10 bases between. There are 15 residues in the CDR3. The germline gives CDR1 MGHRA, CDR2 YSYEKL. This CDR3 is CASSLSQGTNEKLFF. Here the CDR3 DNA reads TGCGCCAGCAGCCTGTCGCAGGGAACTAATGAAAAACTGTTTTTT.

The V call is TRBV9, the J call TRBJ2-3, with D possibly being TRBD1 or TRBD2 (6 bases each). V shed 3 bases and J shed 2 bases, with 13 bases lying between them. The V gene's germline CDR1 is SGDLS and CDR2 YYNGEE. This CDR3 comprises 15 residues. CDR3 amino acids: CASSAGRGPTDTQYF. As DNA, the CDR3 is TGTGCCAGCAGCGCAGGACGGGGGCCCACAGATACGCAGTATTTT.

V usage is TRBV6-1 and J usage is TRBJ1-1; no definite D call. Trimming cost V 6 bases and J 6 bases, with 14 bases left between them. The germline CDR1 and CDR2 sequences are MNHNS and SASEGT. The CDR3 extends over 13 amino acids. In DNA, the CDR3 is TGTGCCAGCAGCAGCTGGACGCACCCTGAAGCTTTCTTT. Translated, it gives CASSSWTHPEAFF.

The chain couples TRBV27 to TRBJ2-7, with 8 bases that match TRBD1. V was pared by 5 bases and J by 3 bases, with 3 bases of the junction left unmatched. CDR1 and CDR2 (germline): MNHEY, SMNVEV (reference sequence). The CDR3 totals 13 residues. DNA for the CDR3: TGTGCCAGCAGTCTAGACAGGGGCTACGAGCAGTACTTC. This sequence encodes CASSLDRGYEQYF.

The J gene is TRBJ1-1, the V gene TRBV2; D might be TRBD1 (6 bases). This CDR3 has 15 residues. The V end was cut by 2 bases, the J end by 6 bases, with 16 bases between. Looked up from germline, CDR1 is SNHLY and CDR2 is FYNNEI. The CDR3 loop is CASSELGAVGAEAFF. In DNA form, the CDR3 reads TGTGCCAGCAGTGAACTGGGGGCGGTCGGCGCTGAAGCTTTCTTT.

The V and J genes are TRBV4-2 and TRBJ2-3, with TRBD2 identical over 13 bases. Germline CDR1 is LGHNA and CDR2 is YNFKEQ. This CDR3 has 19 residues. V lost 4 bases, J lost 2 bases, and 12 bases stayed unmatched. The chain's CDR3 is CASSRAGLAGASSTDTQYF. CDR3 DNA sequence: TGTGCCAGCAGCCGAGCAGGACTAGCGGGGGCCTCTTCCACAGATACGCAGTATTTT.